This T cell receptor beta chain was sequenced during a study of T cell responses to AZD1222 COVID-19 vaccine. Points from the study as a whole: Clonal diversity was possibly underestimated, and white British individuals and females predominated among donors. Spike-wide vaccine-associated CD4 TCRs dominated at 160-218 and 743-854.

There are 16 residues in the CDR3. The V gene end was trimmed by 3 bases and the J gene end by 7 bases; junction bases not matched to a gene: 6. Per the germline V gene, CDR1 is KGHSH and CDR2 is LQKENI. In regard to this clone: Its antigen is undetermined.

Only in-frame clones appear in the TCRdb table, and some are missing; sequencing was by immunoSEQ multiplex PCR. The sample comprises some 70,000 clones, about four fifths of which are singletons, and around 15% rests with the top ten. Pooled in the analysis were second doses at about 4 or about 12 weeks. This sequence originates from an adult who received the AZD1222 COVID-19 vaccine. The material was peripheral blood, obtained 28 days after the second AZD1222 dose. This chain links TRBV18 with TRBJ2-1, with TRBD2 matching over 13 bases. The CDR3 DNA sequence: TGTGCCAGCTCACCTCTCGGACTAGCGGGGGAGAATGAGCAGTTCTTC. This encodes CASSPLGLAGENEQFF.